This is a list of T cell receptor beta chains from one sample in a study of T cells expressing NK-cell markers. TCRdb reprocessed the 5' RACE reads and keeps a single row for each CDR3 protein, giving no DNA. The sample is made up of roughly 160,000 distinct CDR3 sequences, and the top ten hold 20% of it. Sequencing input: blood T cells: a sorted CD56 or NKG2C T cell subset, CD4+ or CD8+ T cells, or bulk PBMC T cells (not recorded which). The receptors were gathered from a man aged 18-75 years in good health. Each CDR3 is given with its conserved first and last residue.

V gene	J gene	CDR3 protein
TRBV7-2	TRBJ2-7	CASSGQGNYEQYF
TRBV7-9	TRBJ2-1	CASSLLTGQNNEQFF
TRBV5-1	TRBJ1-1	CASSSRGRGDEAFF
TRBV5-1	TRBJ2-1	CARPGQTPYNEQFF
TRBV11-2	TRBJ1-2	CASSPLNPEYGYTF
TRBV6-1	TRBJ2-7	CASSPRTGPEQYF
TRBV7-8	TRBJ2-5	CASSPWVSGGPQETQYF
TRBV9	TRBJ2-2	CASSVSATGETNTGELFF
TRBV4-1	TRBJ2-7	CASSQVQGPYYEQYF
TRBV15	TRBJ2-1	CATSRIRTSYNEQFF
TRBV6-1	TRBJ1-2	CASSESGPYGYTF
TRBV15	TRBJ2-2	CATSPRGDGELFF
TRBV6-1	TRBJ2-5	CASSESPLNGEETQYF
TRBV11-2	TRBJ2-5	CASSLVPRQKETQYF
TRBV6-6	TRBJ1-1	CVVRGAGPEAFF
TRBV11-1	TRBJ2-7	CASSPRGNGEQYF
TRBV5-1	TRBJ1-5	CASSLTGRDQPQHF
TRBV4-1	TRBJ2-2	CASSPRQAANTGELFF
TRBV5-6	TRBJ2-7	CASSLANYYEQYF
TRBV15	TRBJ2-1	CATSRAGGAGYNEQFF
TRBV7-3	TRBJ2-1	CASSLIRGAGNEQFF
TRBV11-1	TRBJ1-1	CASSSTLVVRTGENTEAFF
TRBV12-5	TRBJ2-3	CASGLLPGQVVADTQYF
TRBV12-3/TRBV12-4	TRBJ2-3	CASSLEPDTQYF